The 3 T cell receptor beta chains below all came from one sample that was sequenced in a study of CD8+ T cells in alopecia areata. Sequencing used cDNA as its template, made by extracting RNA and reverse transcribing it. Data came from immunoSEQ multiplex PCR; TCRdb stores just in-frame clones and leaves some out. The sample consists of about 180,000 clones, 50% to 75% of them appearing once. This specimen was CD4+ T cells sorted from blood, taken at week 0. Every receptor here comes from a human donor with alopecia areata.

The chain has TRBV27 and TRBJ2-3; 8 bases are a match to TRBD1. Trimming at V came to 5 bases and at J to 0 bases, leaving 4 bases not matched to a gene. There are 15 residues in the CDR3. Germline CDR1 and CDR2: MNHEY and SMNVEV (reference sequence). The CDR3 nucleotides are TGTGCCAGCAGTGTACGGGACAGGAGCACAGATACGCAGTATTTT. Translated, it gives CASSVRDRSTDTQYF.

V usage is TRBV29-1 and J usage is TRBJ2-5; 7 nucleotides agree with TRBD2. This CDR3 is 14 amino acids long. Germline assignment: CDR1 SQVTM and CDR2 ANQGSEA. Trimming took 4 bases from V and 2 from J; bases not matched to a gene: 7. The CDR3 DNA is TGCAGCGTTGTAGCCCGACTAGCACAAGAGACCCAGTACTTC. As protein: CSVVARLAQETQYF.

The chain links TRBV25-1 to TRBJ2-7; no definite D call. V lost 5 bases and J lost 2, with 10 bases in between. The CDR3 has 13 amino acids. Germline loops: CDR1 MGHDK, CDR2 SYGVNS. CDR3 sequence: CASSLGNPYEQYF. The CDR3 DNA sequence: TGTGCCAGCAGTCTGGGGAACCCCTACGAGCAGTACTTC.